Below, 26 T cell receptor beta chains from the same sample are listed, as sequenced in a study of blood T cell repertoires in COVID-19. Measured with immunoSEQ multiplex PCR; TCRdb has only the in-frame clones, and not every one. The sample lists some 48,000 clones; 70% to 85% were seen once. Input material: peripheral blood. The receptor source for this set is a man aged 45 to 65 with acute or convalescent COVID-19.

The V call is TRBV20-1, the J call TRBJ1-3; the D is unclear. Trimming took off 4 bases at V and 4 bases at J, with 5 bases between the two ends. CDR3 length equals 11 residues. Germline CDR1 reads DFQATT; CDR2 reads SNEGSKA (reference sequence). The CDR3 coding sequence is TGCAGTGCTAAATCAGGAAACACCATATATTTT. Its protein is CSAKSGNTIYF.

The CDR3 coding sequence is TGTGCCAGCAGCTCCAACAGGGAAAATGAGCAGTTCTTC. It yields the protein CASSSNRENEQFF. The genes are TRBV7-3 and TRBJ2-1; D is perhaps TRBD1 (6 bases). Trimming left V 4 bases short and J 7 bases short, with 11 bases between. This CDR3 comprises 13 residues. The germline V gene encodes CDR1 SGHTA and CDR2 FQGTGA.

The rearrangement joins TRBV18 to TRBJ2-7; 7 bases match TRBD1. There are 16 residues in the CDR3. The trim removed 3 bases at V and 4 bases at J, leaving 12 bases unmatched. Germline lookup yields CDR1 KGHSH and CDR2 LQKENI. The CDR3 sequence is CASSPLGQGVSYEQYF. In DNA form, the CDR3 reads TGTGCCAGCTCACCCCTGGGGCAGGGGGTCTCATACGAGCAGTACTTC.

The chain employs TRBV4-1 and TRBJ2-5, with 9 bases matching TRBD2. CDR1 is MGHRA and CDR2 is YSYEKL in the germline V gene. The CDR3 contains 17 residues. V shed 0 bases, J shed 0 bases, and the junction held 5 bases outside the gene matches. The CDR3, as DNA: TGCGCCAGCAGCCAAGATAGTACTAGCGGGCACCAAGAGACCCAGTACTTC. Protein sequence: CASSQDSTSGHQETQYF.

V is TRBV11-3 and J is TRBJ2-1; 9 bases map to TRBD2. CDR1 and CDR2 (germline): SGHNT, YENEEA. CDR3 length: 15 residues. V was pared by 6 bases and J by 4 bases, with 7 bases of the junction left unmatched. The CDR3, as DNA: TGTGCCAGCAGTCCCGGACTAGCGTTATACAATGAGCAGTTCTTC. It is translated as CASSPGLALYNEQFF.

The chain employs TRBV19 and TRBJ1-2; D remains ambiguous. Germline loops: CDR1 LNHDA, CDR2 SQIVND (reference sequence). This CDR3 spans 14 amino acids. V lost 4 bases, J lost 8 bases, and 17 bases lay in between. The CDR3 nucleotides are TGTGCCAGTAGTACTCCGGGTGTTTTTTGGGGCTACACCTTC. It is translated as CASSTPGVFWGYTF.

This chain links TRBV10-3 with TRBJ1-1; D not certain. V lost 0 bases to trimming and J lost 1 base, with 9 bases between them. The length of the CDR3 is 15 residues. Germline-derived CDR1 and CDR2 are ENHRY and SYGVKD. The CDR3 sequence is CAISESLQSNTEAFF. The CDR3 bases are TGTGCCATCAGTGAGTCGTTACAGTCGAACACTGAAGCTTTCTTT.

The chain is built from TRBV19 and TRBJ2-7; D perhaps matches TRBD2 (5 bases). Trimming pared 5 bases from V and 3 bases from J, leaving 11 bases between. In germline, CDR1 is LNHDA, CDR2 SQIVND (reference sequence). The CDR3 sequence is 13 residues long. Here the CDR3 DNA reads TGTGCCAGTAGTGTACTAGTATTCTACGAGCAGTACTTC. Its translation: CASSVLVFYEQYF. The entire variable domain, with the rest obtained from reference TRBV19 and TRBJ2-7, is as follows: DGGITQSPKYLFRKEGQNVTLSCEQNLNHDAMYWYRQDPGQGLRLIYYSQIVNDFQKGDIAEGYSVSREKKESFPLTVTSAQKNPTAFYLCASSVLVFYEQYFGPGTRLTVT.

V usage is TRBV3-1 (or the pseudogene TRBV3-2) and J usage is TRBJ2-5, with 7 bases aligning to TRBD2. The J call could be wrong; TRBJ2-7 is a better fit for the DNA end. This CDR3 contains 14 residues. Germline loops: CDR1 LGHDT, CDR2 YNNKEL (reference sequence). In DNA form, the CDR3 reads TGTGCCAGCAGCCAAGGACTAGCATCGGGCGAGCAGTACTTC. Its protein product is CASSQGLASGEQYF.

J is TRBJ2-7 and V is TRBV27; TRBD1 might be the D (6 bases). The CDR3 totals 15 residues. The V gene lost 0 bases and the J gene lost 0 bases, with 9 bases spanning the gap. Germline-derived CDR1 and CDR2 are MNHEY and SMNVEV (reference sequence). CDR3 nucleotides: TGTGCCAGCAGTTTATCTGAGACAGGCTCCTACGAGCAGTACTTC. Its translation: CASSLSETGSYEQYF.

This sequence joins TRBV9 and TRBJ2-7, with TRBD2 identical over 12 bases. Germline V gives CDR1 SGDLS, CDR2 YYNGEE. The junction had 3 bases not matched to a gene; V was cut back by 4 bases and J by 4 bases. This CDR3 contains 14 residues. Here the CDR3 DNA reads TGTGCCAGCAGCCCAGGACTAGCGGGGTACGAGCAGTACTTC. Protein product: CASSPGLAGYEQYF.

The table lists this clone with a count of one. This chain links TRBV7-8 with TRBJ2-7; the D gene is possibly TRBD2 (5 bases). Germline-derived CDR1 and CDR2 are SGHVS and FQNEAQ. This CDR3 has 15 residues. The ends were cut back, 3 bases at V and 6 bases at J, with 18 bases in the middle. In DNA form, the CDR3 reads TGTGCCAGCAGCTTGAGGGCAGGCCAAGCCTCCGAGCAGTACTTC. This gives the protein CASSLRAGQASEQYF. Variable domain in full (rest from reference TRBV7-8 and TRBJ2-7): GAGVSQSPRYKVAKRGQDVALRCDPISGHVSLFWYQQALGQGPEFLTYFQNEAQLDKSGLPSDRFFAERPEGSVSTLKIQRTQQEDSAVYLCASSLRAGQASEQYFGPGTRLTVT.

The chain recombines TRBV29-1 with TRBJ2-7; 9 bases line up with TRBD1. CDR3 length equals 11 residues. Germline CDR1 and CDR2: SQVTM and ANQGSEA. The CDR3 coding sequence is TGCGCCGGGGGACAGGGCTACGAGCAGTACTTC. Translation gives CAGGQGYEQYF.

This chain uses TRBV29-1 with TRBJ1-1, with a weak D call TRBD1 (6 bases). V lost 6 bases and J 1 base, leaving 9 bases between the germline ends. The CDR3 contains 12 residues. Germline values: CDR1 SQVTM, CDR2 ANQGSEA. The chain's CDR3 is CSVRTENTEAFF. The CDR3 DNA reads TGCAGCGTCAGGACAGAGAACACTGAAGCTTTCTTT.

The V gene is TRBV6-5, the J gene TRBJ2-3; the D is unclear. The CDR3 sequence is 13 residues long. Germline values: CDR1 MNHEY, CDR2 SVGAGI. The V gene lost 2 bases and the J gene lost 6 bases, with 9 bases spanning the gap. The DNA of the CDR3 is TGTGCCAGCAGTTACGTTGGGCGTGATACGCAGTATTTT. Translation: CASSYVGRDTQYF.

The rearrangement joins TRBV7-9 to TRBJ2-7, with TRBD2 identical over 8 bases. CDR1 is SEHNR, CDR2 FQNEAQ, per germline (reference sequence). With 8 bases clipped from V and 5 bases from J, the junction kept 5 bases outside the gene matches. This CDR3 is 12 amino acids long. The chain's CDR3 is CASGREVDEQYF. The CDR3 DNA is TGTGCCAGCGGGCGGGAGGTCGACGAGCAGTACTTC.

In DNA, the CDR3 is TGTGCCAGCCGTCAGGGACAACCCTATGGCTACACCTTC. The encoded protein is CASRQGQPYGYTF. V usage is TRBV2 and J usage is TRBJ1-2; a possible D gene is TRBD1 (6 bases). The CDR3 is made up of 13 amino acids. Trimming removed 8 bases at V and 4 bases at J, with 14 bases between. Germline V gene sequence: CDR1 SNHLY, CDR2 FYNNEI.

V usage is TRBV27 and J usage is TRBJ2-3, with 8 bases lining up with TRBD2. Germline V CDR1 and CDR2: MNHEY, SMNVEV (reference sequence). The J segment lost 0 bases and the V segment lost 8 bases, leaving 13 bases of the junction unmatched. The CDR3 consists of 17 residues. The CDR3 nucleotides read TGTGCCAGCTCTTGGCGGGGGGTCCCGACTAGCACAGATACGCAGTATTTT. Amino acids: CASSWRGVPTSTDTQYF.

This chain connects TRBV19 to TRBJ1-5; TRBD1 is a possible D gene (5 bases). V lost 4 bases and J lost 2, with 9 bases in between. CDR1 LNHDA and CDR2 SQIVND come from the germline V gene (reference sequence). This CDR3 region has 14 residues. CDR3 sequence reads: CASSNSGGNQPQHF. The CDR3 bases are TGTGCCAGTAGTAATTCGGGGGGCAATCAGCCCCAGCATTTT.

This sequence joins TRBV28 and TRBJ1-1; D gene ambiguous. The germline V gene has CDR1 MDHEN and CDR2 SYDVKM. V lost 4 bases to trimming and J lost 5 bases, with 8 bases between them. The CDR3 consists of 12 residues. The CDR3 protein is CASSSTRTEAFF. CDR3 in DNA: TGTGCCAGCAGTTCCACGAGAACTGAAGCTTTCTTT.

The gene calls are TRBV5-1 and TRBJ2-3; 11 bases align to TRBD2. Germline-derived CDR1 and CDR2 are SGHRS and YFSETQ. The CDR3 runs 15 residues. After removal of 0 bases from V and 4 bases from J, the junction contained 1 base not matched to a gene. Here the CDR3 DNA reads TGCGCCAGCAGCTTGGTAGCGGGGGGGGCAGATACGCAGTATTTT. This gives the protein CASSLVAGGADTQYF.

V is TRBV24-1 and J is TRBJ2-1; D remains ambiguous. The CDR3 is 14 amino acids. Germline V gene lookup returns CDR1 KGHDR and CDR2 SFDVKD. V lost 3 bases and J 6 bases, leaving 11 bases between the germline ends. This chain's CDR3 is CATSDPTRVNEQFF. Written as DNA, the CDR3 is TGTGCCACCAGTGATCCGACCCGGGTCAATGAGCAGTTCTTC.

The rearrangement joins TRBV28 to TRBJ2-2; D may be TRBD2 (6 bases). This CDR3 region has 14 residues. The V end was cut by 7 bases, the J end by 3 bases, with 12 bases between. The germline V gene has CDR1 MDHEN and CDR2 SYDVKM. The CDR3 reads CASNSGGYTGELFF. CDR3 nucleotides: TGTGCCAGCAACTCCGGGGGTTACACCGGGGAGCTGTTTTTT.

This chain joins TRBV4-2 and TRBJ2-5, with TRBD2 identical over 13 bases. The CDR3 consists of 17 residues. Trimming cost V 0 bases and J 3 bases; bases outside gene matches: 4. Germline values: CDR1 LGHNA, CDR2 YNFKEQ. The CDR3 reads CASSQDGTSGVEETQYF. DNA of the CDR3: TGTGCCAGCAGCCAAGACGGGACTAGCGGGGTGGAAGAGACCCAGTACTTC.

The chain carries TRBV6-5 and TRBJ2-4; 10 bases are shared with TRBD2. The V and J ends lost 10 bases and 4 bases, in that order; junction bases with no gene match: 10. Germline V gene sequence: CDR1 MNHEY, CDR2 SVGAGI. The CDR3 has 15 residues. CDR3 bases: TGTGCCACCATGAGCCTAGCGGGAGCTAAAAACATTCAGTACTTC. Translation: CATMSLAGAKNIQYF.

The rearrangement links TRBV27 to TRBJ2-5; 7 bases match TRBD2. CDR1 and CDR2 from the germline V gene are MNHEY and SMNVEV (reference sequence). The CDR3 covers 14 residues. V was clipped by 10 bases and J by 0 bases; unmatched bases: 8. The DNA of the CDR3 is TGTGCCACTCGGGGGGAGGCCAACCAAGAGACCCAGTACTTC. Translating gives CATRGEANQETQYF.